This TCR beta chain came from a study of shared clonotypes between healthy human individuals. V gave up 6 bases and J gave up 7 bases, with 18 bases separating them. There are 14 residues in the CDR3. CDR1 MNHNS and CDR2 SASEGT come from the germline V gene. Study-level findings and limits: The four-donor shared clonotypes exceeded non-shared clonotypes in generation probability, with non-shared ones scoring lower. Among several donors, about 5% of naive CD4 clonotypes were found in common. The low donor count limited represented genetic and exposure-history diversity. On the whole, naive subsets had larger estimated richness than memory subsets had.

Repertoires were generated with immunoSEQ multiplex PCR, while TCRdb's copy carries only in-frame clones and drops some. The table includes 190,000 or so clones, about 68% detected once. This clone was detected once. The antigen is not known. V gene TRBV6-1 combines with J gene TRBJ2-5, with D tentatively TRBD1 (6 bases). The sequence came from a man between 25 and 39 years old in good health. Sample: memory CD4+ T cells sorted from blood. Subset of the sample: CD45RA-negative fraction. CDR3 nucleotides: TGTGCCAGCAGCGAAACGACAGGACGGGGGACCCAGTACTTC. This gives the protein CASSETTGRGTQYF.